Each of the 5 T cell receptor beta chains below was sequenced from the same sample in a study of cytomegalovirus exposure and HLA in healthy donors. Data came from immunoSEQ multiplex PCR; TCRdb stores just in-frame clones and leaves some out. Seen here are fewer than 250,000 clones, roughly 84% observed once, and the top ten hold around an eighth. The source material was PBMCs. The receptor source for this set is a young woman in good health and CMV-seropositive.

The J gene is TRBJ1-2, the V gene TRBV2; tentatively, D is TRBD1 (5 bases). V was pared by 5 bases and J by 3 bases, with 10 bases between. Germline CDR1 SNHLY, CDR2 FYNNEI. The CDR3 totals 13 residues. The CDR3 sequence: CASSSGGYYGYTF. The CDR3 DNA is TGTGCCAGCAGTTCGGGGGGTTACTATGGCTACACCTTC.

Only one count was recorded for this clone. The chain joins TRBV5-6 to TRBJ1-2, with TRBD1 as a possible D gene (5 bases). V was trimmed by 4 bases and J by 2 bases, leaving 9 bases between them. Germline-derived CDR1 and CDR2 are SGHDT and YYEEEE. CDR3 size: 13 residues. As DNA, the CDR3 is TGTGCCAGCAGCCCGGGGGGGAACTATGGCTACACCTTC. Encoded protein: CASSPGGNYGYTF.

The count of this clone is one. The V and J genes are TRBV6-1 and TRBJ1-3; D is undetermined. The CDR3 spans 11 residues. From germline, CDR1 is MNHNS and CDR2 SASEGT. Trimming removed 4 bases from V and 9 bases from J, with 7 bases in between. The CDR3 nucleotides read TGTGCCAGCAGTGGTTGGGGCACCATATATTTT. Its translation: CASSGWGTIYF.

The V call is TRBV6-5, the J call TRBJ2-7; D gene uncertain. CDR1 MNHEY and CDR2 SVGAGI come from the germline V gene. The CDR3 loop spans 14 amino acids. V lost 9 bases, J lost 1 base, and 16 bases lay in between. CDR3 region: CASSSQQSSYEQYF. The CDR3 DNA is TGTGCCAGTTCATCTCAACAGAGTTCCTACGAGCAGTACTTC.

The chain couples TRBV5-5 to TRBJ2-7, with D tentatively TRBD1 or TRBD2 (5 bases each). Between the trimmed V and J ends, which lost 4 bases and 5 bases, there was a span of 19 bases. The CDR3 runs to 15 residues. CDR1 is SGHKS, CDR2 YYEKEE, per germline (reference sequence). In DNA, the CDR3 is TGTGCCAGCAGCGGATCTGGTGGTGGGGGAAACGAGCAGTACTTC. It encodes CASSGSGGGGNEQYF. Combining the CDR3 with reference TRBV5-5 and TRBJ2-7 gives the whole variable domain DAGVTQSPTHLIKTRGQQVTLRCSPISGHKSVSWYQQVLGQGPQFIFQYYEKEERGRGNFPDRFSARQFPNYSSELNVNALLLGDSALYLCASSGSGGGGNEQYFGPGTRLTVT.